This is a list of T cell receptor beta chains from one sample in a study of T-cell reconstitution after alpha-beta-depleted transplantation in children. From the PCR reads, TCRdb called clonotypes with MiXCR, one entry per CDR3 protein. The sample carries 400,000 to 500,000 distinct CDR3 sequences, about a tenth recorded once. The specimen comprised PBMCs from the stem cell graft donor, sampled from the stem cell graft. These TCRs come from a human donor who donated a stem cell graft to a child with acute myeloid leukemia. The CDR3 runs from the conserved cysteine through the conserved F or W. The D gene is left open where the match is weak. Some rows have no size entry. The others give once, few or many, or a class for an expanded clone.

clone_size	v_call	j_call	d_call	cdr3_nt	cdr3_aa
-	TRBV7-2	TRBJ2-2	-	TGTGCCAGCAGCTTAAACCCAAGCGGGTGGGCCGGGGAGCTGTTTTTT	CASSLNPSGWAGELFF
-	TRBV4-1	TRBJ1-1	TRBD1	TGCGCCAGCAGCCAGTTGACAGGGGGCGAGAACACTGAAGCTTTCTTT	CASSQLTGGENTEAFF
few	TRBV10-3	TRBJ2-1	TRBD2	TGTGCCATCAGTGAACGCGGGAGCGGGTACAATGAGCAGTTCTTC	CAISERGSGYNEQFF
few	TRBV5-1	TRBJ2-1	-	TGCGCCAGCAGCGGGGGGCTACATGAGCAGTTCTTC	CASSGGLHEQFF
many	TRBV5-1	TRBJ2-1	TRBD2	TGCGCCAGCAGCTTACCCACTAGCGGGGGTACCAATGAGCAGTTCTTC	CASSLPTSGGTNEQFF
-	TRBV7-2	TRBJ2-5	-	TGTGCCAGCAGCTTTACAGACCCCCAAGAGACCCAGTACTTC	CASSFTDPQETQYF
-	TRBV4-1	TRBJ1-5	-	TGCGCCAGCAGCCAAGGGGTTTCGGGGGTTCCCAATCAGCCCCAGCATTTT	CASSQGVSGVPNQPQHF
-	TRBV19	TRBJ2-7	TRBD1	TGTGCCAGTAGCCCGGACAGGGCTAACTACGAGCAGTACTTC	CASSPDRANYEQYF
-	TRBV5-5	TRBJ1-5	-	TGTGCCAGCAGCTTGTGGGCAGACCCGGATCAGCCCCAGCATTTT	CASSLWADPDQPQHF
-	TRBV29-1	TRBJ2-1	-	TGCAGCGCAACGAAAACAGTCTATGAGCAGTTCTTC	CSATKTVYEQFF
-	TRBV5-1	TRBJ1-1	TRBD1	TGCGCCAGCAGCTTGATGGCAGGGGGCTCGTTGAACACTGAAGCTTTCTTT	CASSLMAGGSLNTEAFF
many	TRBV5-1	TRBJ2-5	-	TGCGCCAGCAGCTTTGTCGGGGGAGAGACCCAGTACTTC	CASSFVGGETQYF
-	TRBV10-3	TRBJ1-6	TRBD1	TGTGCCATCAGTGATTACAGGGGTAGATCACCCCTCCACTTT	CAISDYRGRSPLHF
many	TRBV5-1	TRBJ2-2	-	TGCGCCAGCAGCGACTCCCTTAACACCGGGGAGCTGTTTTTT	CASSDSLNTGELFF
few	TRBV11-2	TRBJ2-2	TRBD2	TGTGCCAGCATCGTGGGACTAGCGGGACCCGGGGGCACCGGGGAGCTGTTTTTT	CASIVGLAGPGGTGELFF
few	TRBV21-1	TRBJ1-5	-	TGTGCCAGCACCCTCAGGGGGGAGGACAGCAATCAGCCCCAGCATTTT	CASTLRGEDSNQPQHF
few	TRBV5-8	TRBJ2-3	-	TGTGCCAGCAGCTTGGGCGCGGGACCTCCCACAGATACGCAGTATTTT	CASSLGAGPPTDTQYF
few	TRBV5-1	TRBJ2-2	-	TGCGCCAGCATTGGGAACACCGGGGAGCTGTTTTTT	CASIGNTGELFF
-	TRBV29-1	TRBJ1-2	-	TGCAGCGTGAAACGGGACTCCTCTAACTATGGCTACACCTTC	CSVKRDSSNYGYTF
-	TRBV20-1	TRBJ2-1	-	TGCAGTGTTAGGTTTCAATCCAATGAGCAGTTCTTC	CSVRFQSNEQFF
-	TRBV29-1	TRBJ1-3	TRBD1	TGCAGCGTTGGAGGGACAGGGGGCGGTGGAAACACCATATATTTT	CSVGGTGGGGNTIYF
-	TRBV29-1	TRBJ1-3	-	TGCAGCGTTGAATCAGGGAGGGGTACTGGAAACACCATATATTTT	CSVESGRGTGNTIYF
-	TRBV20-1	TRBJ2-1	-	TGCAGTGCTAGAGATCCGGGGGCCTACAATGAGCAGTTCTTC	CSARDPGAYNEQFF
-	TRBV2	TRBJ2-2	-	TGTGCCAGCAGGGATATCTCTCGGAGCACCGGGGAGCTGTTTTTT	CASRDISRSTGELFF
-	TRBV4-1	TRBJ2-5	-	TGCGCCAGCAGCCAAACCGGGACGCACCAAGAGACCCAGTACTTC	CASSQTGTHQETQYF
-	TRBV6-2/TRBV6-3	TRBJ2-7	-	TGTGCCAGCAGTTACTCGCTAGCAGGGGGGAAGAACTACGAGCAGTACTTC	CASSYSLAGGKNYEQYF
many	TRBV11-2	TRBJ2-1	TRBD1	TGTGCCAGCAGCGTTCAGGACAGGGGTGGGAATGAGCAGTTCTTC	CASSVQDRGGNEQFF
-	TRBV12-3/TRBV12-4	TRBJ1-3	TRBD1	TGTGCCAGCAGGACAGGGGGGCAAAACACCATATATTTT	CASRTGGQNTIYF
-	TRBV12-3/TRBV12-4	TRBJ2-4	TRBD1	TGTGCCAGCAGTGATCAGGGGGCGGTAGCCAAAAACATTCAGTACTTC	CASSDQGAVAKNIQYF
few	TRBV20-1	TRBJ2-3	TRBD2	TGCAGTGCTAGAGAGACTAGCGGGCCCACAGATACGCAGTATTTT	CSARETSGPTDTQYF
few	TRBV20-1	TRBJ1-5	-	TGCAGTGCGCTTGACCGCAATCAGCCCCAGCATTTT	CSALDRNQPQHF
few	TRBV7-8	TRBJ1-5	-	TGTGCCAGCAGCCCGCGCAGGGGTTACGATCAGCCCCAGCATTTT	CASSPRRGYDQPQHF
few	TRBV6-2/TRBV6-3	TRBJ2-7	-	TGTGCCAGCGTAACCCCCCGCACAGGTCGGGCCTCCTACGAGCAGTACTTC	CASVTPRTGRASYEQYF
-	TRBV5-8	TRBJ2-1	TRBD2	TGTGCCAGCAGCTTTAAGACTAGCGGTTCTTACAATGAGCAGTTCTTC	CASSFKTSGSYNEQFF
few	TRBV7-9	TRBJ2-7	TRBD2	TGTGCCAGCACCTACGAGGAGAGCGGGATACGCTCCGAGCAGTACTTC	CASTYEESGIRSEQYF
-	TRBV25-1	TRBJ2-7	-	TGTGCCAGCAGTGAAGGGGCTAGCGAACTGTACGAGCAGTACTTC	CASSEGASELYEQYF
few	TRBV7-9	TRBJ1-1	-	TGTGCCAGCAGCTTAAAAGTAGGTTACACTGAAGCTTTCTTT	CASSLKVGYTEAFF
few	TRBV5-1	TRBJ2-2	-	TGCGCCAGCAGCTTGGTTGTGCGTACGAACACCGGGGAGCTGTTTTTT	CASSLVVRTNTGELFF
few	TRBV20-1	TRBJ2-3	-	TGCAGTGCCCGGAGCGCAGATACGCAGTATTTT	CSARSADTQYF
few	TRBV29-1	TRBJ1-4	-	TGCAGCGCTTCCGGGACGGAAGCAACTAATGAAAAACTGTTTTTT	CSASGTEATNEKLFF
few	TRBV12-3/TRBV12-4	TRBJ2-3	-	TGTGCCAGCAGTACCAGCGTTTTCACAGATACGCAGTATTTT	CASSTSVFTDTQYF
-	TRBV19	TRBJ2-3	TRBD2	TGTGCCAGTAGTATTCCCTCGTGGGGTAGCGGGCTCCAAACAGATACGCAGTATTTT	CASSIPSWGSGLQTDTQYF
-	TRBV10-3	TRBJ1-2	-	TGTGCCATCAGTGAGTCGGCCACTCGCTATGGCTACACCTTC	CAISESATRYGYTF
many	TRBV7-3	TRBJ2-7	-	TGTGCCAGCAGCTTAACTCCGGGGCCCTACGAGCAGTACTTC	CASSLTPGPYEQYF